This T cell receptor beta chain was captured in a study of CD8+CD57+ T cells in acquired aplastic anemia. Study-level background: Isolated CD4+ and CD8+ cells, once sorted, yielded DNA averaging around 2.9 ug. Study observations and caveats: A set of approximately 30 CD8+ CDR3 sequences was shared between patients and controls, and these sequences appeared highly expressed in patients.

Concerning this clonotype: Its target is not known.

Genomic DNA was employed as the template in profiling TCR beta VDJ and CDR3. MiXCR, run by TCRdb on the reads, gives a single entry per CDR3 protein. The table records 180,000 or so distinct CDR3 sequences, more than 60% of them present only once. Trimming stripped 5 bases from V and 5 bases from J, with 7 bases between. The CDR3 consists of 12 residues. Germline V gene data show CDR1 as SGHVS and CDR2 as FQNEAQ. By flow cytometry, patients selected for sequencing had shown an expansion of CD8+CD57+ cells. The enrolled patients all had severe acquired aplastic anemia. The sequence was collected from a human donor with aplastic anemia. The sample comprised sorted CD4+, CD8+, or CD8+CD57+ T cells (not recorded which) from PBMCs. The V gene is TRBV7-8, the J gene TRBJ2-1; D remains ambiguous. In DNA, the CDR3 is TGTGCCAGCAGCGCACGTCACAATGAGCAGTTCTTC. Translation gives CASSARHNEQFF.